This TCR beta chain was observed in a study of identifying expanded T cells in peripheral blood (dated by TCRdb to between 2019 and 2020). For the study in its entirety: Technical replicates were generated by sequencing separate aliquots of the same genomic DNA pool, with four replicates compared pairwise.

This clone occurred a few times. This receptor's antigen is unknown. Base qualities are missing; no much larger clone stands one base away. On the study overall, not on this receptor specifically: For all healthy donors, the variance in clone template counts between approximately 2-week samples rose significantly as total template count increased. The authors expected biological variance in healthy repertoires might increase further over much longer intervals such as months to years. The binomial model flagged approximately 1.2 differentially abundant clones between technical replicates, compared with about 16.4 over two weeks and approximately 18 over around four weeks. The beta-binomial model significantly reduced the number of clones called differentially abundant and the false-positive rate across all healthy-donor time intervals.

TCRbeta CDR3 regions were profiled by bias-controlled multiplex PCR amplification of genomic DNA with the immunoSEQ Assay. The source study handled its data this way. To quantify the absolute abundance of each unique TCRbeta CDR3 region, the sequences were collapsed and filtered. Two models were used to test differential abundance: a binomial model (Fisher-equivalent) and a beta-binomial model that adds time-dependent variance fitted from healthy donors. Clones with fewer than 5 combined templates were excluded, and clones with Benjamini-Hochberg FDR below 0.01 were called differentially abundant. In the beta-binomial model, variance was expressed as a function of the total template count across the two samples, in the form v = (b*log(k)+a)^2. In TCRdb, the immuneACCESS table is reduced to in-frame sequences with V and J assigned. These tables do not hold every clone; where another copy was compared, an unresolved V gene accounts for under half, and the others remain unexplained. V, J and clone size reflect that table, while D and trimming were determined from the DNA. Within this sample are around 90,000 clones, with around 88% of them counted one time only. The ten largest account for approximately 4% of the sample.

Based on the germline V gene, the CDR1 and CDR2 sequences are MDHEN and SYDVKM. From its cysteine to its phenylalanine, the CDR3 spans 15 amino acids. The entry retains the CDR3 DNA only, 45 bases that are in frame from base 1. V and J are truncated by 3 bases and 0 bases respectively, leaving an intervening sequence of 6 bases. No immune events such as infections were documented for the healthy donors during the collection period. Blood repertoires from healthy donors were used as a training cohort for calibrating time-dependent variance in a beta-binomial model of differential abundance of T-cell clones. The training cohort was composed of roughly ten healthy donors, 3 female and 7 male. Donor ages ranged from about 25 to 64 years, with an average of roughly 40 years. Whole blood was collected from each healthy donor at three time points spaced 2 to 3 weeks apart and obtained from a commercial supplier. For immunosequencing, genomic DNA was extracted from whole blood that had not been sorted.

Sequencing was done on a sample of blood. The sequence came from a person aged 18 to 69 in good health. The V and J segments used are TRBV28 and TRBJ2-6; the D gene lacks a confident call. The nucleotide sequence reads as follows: TGTGCCAGCAGTTTGGGGAACTCTGGGGCCAACGTCCTGACTTTC. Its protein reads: CASSLGNSGANVLTF.